Listed below are T cell receptor beta chains from one sample, sequenced in a study of graft-versus-host responses after intestinal transplantation. Some clones are missing from TCRdb's copy, which holds only in-frame ones; the method was immunoSEQ multiplex PCR. The data show roughly 70,000 clones, roughly 92% seen once. The source material was bone marrow, sampled roughly 110 weeks after intestinal transplantation. The receptors come from a human patient who received an intestinal transplant, so some T cells may come from the graft donor. Each CDR3 is given with its conserved first and last residue. The D gene is left open where the match is weak. A clone size is listed for some rows: how often the clone was seen (once, few, many), or a class if it is expanded.

>TRBV5-1|TRBJ2-7|14|.|TRBD2
CASSPGGSPYEQYF
TGCGCCAGCAGCCCCGGGGGGTCCCCCTACGAGCAGTACTTC
>TRBV7-9|TRBJ1-5|17|.|TRBD1
CASSSDRALIRLQPQHF
TGTGCCAGCAGCTCGGACAGGGCGCTAATTAGGCTGCAGCCCCAGCATTTT
>TRBV5-6|TRBJ2-3|16|.|.
CASSLRGGSVTDTQYF
TGTGCCAGCAGCTTGAGGGGCGGCAGTGTCACAGATACGCAGTATTTT
>TRBV6-6|TRBJ2-7|15|.|TRBD2
CASSYLAGGPGEQYF
TGTGCCAGCAGTTACTTAGCGGGAGGGCCCGGCGAGCAGTACTTC
>TRBV28|TRBJ1-1|15|.|.
CASSVPRGRGTEAFF
TGTGCCAGCAGTGTACCCCGGGGGCGCGGAACTGAAGCTTTCTTT
>TRBV7-9|TRBJ2-2|16|.|TRBD2
CASSPGVLAGAGELFF
TGTGCCAGCAGTCCCGGGGTATTAGCGGGAGCCGGGGAGCTGTTTTTT
>TRBV28|TRBJ2-1|16|.|TRBD2
CASHSSGLAGVDEQFF
TGTGCCAGCCATTCTTCTGGACTAGCGGGAGTGGATGAGCAGTTCTTC
>TRBV29-1|TRBJ2-2|13|.|.
CSVEGQNTGELFF
TGCAGCGTTGAAGGCCAAAACACCGGGGAGCTGTTTTTT
>TRBV5-1|TRBJ2-5|14|few|.
CASSPRDTQETQYF
TGCGCCAGCAGCCCCCGGGACACCCAAGAGACCCAGTACTTC
>TRBV28|TRBJ2-2|15|.|.
CASSLWRAGTGELFF
TGTGCCAGCAGTTTATGGCGGGCGGGGACCGGGGAGCTGTTTTTT
>TRBV6-5|TRBJ2-5|15|.|TRBD2
CASTQSTSGSVTQYF
TGTGCCAGCACGCAATCCACGAGCGGGAGCGTGACCCAGTACTTC
>TRBV30|TRBJ2-3|14|.|TRBD2
CAWSGGRVTDTQYF
TGTGCCTGGAGTGGCGGGAGGGTCACAGATACGCAGTATTTT
>TRBV6-4|TRBJ1-2|14|once|.
CASSDPGRDEGYTF
TGTGCCAGCAGTGACCCAGGACGGGACGAGGGCTACACCTTC
>TRBV6-1|TRBJ2-7|15|few|TRBD2
CASTESSGRSYEQYF
TGTGCCAGCACCGAGAGTAGCGGGAGATCGTACGAGCAGTACTTC
>TRBV5-1|TRBJ2-6|23|.|TRBD1
CASSGGQGIASGGAGSGANVLTF
TGCGCCAGCAGCGGAGGACAGGGGATTGCTTCAGGGGGAGCGGGGTCTGGGGCCAACGTCCTGACTTTC